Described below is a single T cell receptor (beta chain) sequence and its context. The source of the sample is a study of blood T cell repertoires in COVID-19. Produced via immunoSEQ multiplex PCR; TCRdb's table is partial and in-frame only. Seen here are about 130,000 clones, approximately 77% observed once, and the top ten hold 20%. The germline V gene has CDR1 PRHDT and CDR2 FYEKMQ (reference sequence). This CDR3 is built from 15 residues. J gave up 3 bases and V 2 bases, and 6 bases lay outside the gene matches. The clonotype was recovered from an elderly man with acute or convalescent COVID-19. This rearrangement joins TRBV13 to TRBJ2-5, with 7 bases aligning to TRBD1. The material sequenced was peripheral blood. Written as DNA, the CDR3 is TGTGCCAGCAGCTTATTCTCGGACAGGAAAGAGACCCAGTACTTC. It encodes CASSLFSDRKETQYF.